Each of the 19 T cell receptor beta chains below was sequenced from the same sample in a study of OX40 agonist ivuxolimab in advanced cancers. Data came from immunoSEQ multiplex PCR; TCRdb stores just in-frame clones and leaves some out. The sample contains about 82,000 clones, just under 95% of which appear only once. Sample: CD4+ or CD8+ T cells sorted from blood, taken in a trial of the OX40 agonist ivuxolimab. These receptors all come from an adult with an advanced solid tumor such as melanoma, head and neck, liver or kidney cancer.

The chain has TRBV2 and TRBJ1-1; possibly TRBD1 for D (6 bases). Between the trimmed V and J ends, which lost 7 bases and 5 bases, there was a span of 11 bases. This CDR3 is built from 12 residues. Per the germline V gene, CDR1 is SNHLY and CDR2 is FYNNEI. CDR3 DNA: TGTGCCAGCACCCGAGGGGGGACTGAAGCTTTCTTT. Translating it yields CASTRGGTEAFF.

This clone has more than one count but fewer than ten. CDR3: CASSYSPGDTEAFF. CDR3 nucleotides: TGTGCCAGCAGTTATTCACCAGGGGACACTGAAGCTTTCTTT. The V call is TRBV6-5, the J call TRBJ1-1; weak D call: TRBD1 (6 bases). Germline V lookup: CDR1 MNHEY, CDR2 SVGAGI. This CDR3 has 14 residues. Trimming cost V 3 bases and J 3 bases, with 11 bases left between them.

In this sample, this clone turned up a few times. The chain has TRBV7-9 and TRBJ1-1; TRBD1 agrees at 8 bases. V was clipped by 4 bases and J by 1 base; unmatched bases: 2. Germline V CDR1 and CDR2: SEHNR, FQNEAQ (reference sequence). There are 14 residues in the CDR3. In DNA form, the CDR3 reads TGTGCCAGCAGCTCGGACAGGGCGAACACTGAAGCTTTCTTT. Its translation is CASSSDRANTEAFF.

Of note for this clone: The sample contains more than one DNA sequence encoding this CDR3. This chain connects TRBV18 to TRBJ2-1; D gene ambiguous. Trimming cost V 8 bases and J 6 bases, with 8 bases left between them. This CDR3 is built from 11 residues. Germline V gene data show CDR1 as KGHSH and CDR2 as LQKENI. The CDR3 DNA reads as TGTGCCAGCGTCTCCACCAATGAGCAGTTCTTC. Translating it yields CASVSTNEQFF.

The chain is built from TRBV19 and TRBJ1-5; D remains ambiguous. V gave up 6 bases and J gave up 1 base, with 10 bases separating them. The length of the CDR3 is 14 residues. The germline CDR1 and CDR2 sequences are LNHDA and SQIVND (reference sequence). The CDR3 sequence is CASSVVYSNQPQHF. The CDR3 nucleotides are TGTGCCAGTAGCGTGGTCTACAGCAATCAGCCCCAGCATTTT.

V usage is TRBV9 and J usage is TRBJ2-5, with D tentatively TRBD2 (6 bases). From germline, CDR1 is SGDLS and CDR2 YYNGEE. V was trimmed by 3 bases and J by 3 bases, leaving 9 bases between them. CDR3 size: 13 residues. The CDR3 is CASSGTTEETQYF. The CDR3 DNA is TGTGCCAGCAGCGGGACTACAGAAGAGACCCAGTACTTC.

CDR3 protein: CASSLAPGPTDTQYF. CDR3 DNA sequence: TGCGCCAGCAGCTTGGCCCCAGGTCCCACAGATACGCAGTATTTT. The genes are TRBV5-1 and TRBJ2-3; D not certain. V dropped 0 bases and J dropped 2 bases, with 10 bases sitting between them. Germline V CDR1 and CDR2: SGHRS, YFSETQ. There are 15 residues in the CDR3.

This sequence joins TRBV6-6 and TRBJ2-3, with a possible D match to TRBD2 (5 bases). This CDR3 comprises 12 residues. V lost 6 bases and J 3 bases, leaving 7 bases between the germline ends. Germline V CDR1 and CDR2: MNHNY, SVGAGI (reference sequence). CDR3 DNA: TGTGCCAGCAGCCCGGGGACAGATACGCAGTATTTT. Its translation: CASSPGTDTQYF.

In its sample, this clone was seen once. The chain employs TRBV9 and TRBJ1-5; D is uncertain. Germline CDR1 is SGDLS and CDR2 is YYNGEE. Trimming stripped 0 bases from V and 3 bases from J, with 10 bases between. The CDR3 covers 15 residues. The CDR3 here is CASSVDGLSNQPQHF. As DNA, the CDR3 is TGTGCCAGCAGCGTAGACGGACTCTCCAATCAGCCCCAGCATTTT.

The CDR3 region has the DNA TGTGCCAGCAGCCCCTCCCTAGGAAGTGGTGGGGCCAACGTCCTGACTTTC. Translated: CASSPSLGSGGANVLTF. The V and J genes are TRBV7-9 and TRBJ2-6, with no clear D. The V and J ends lost 5 bases and 3 bases respectively, with 17 bases between them. CDR1 is SEHNR, CDR2 FQNEAQ, per germline (reference sequence). This CDR3 has 17 residues.

CDR3 DNA sequence: TGTGCCAGCAGCTTAAATAGGTGGCTAGCGGGAGGCGAGCCGTACTTC. As protein: CASSLNRWLAGGEPYF. This rearrangement joins TRBV11-2 to TRBJ2-5, with 11 positions matching TRBD2. Germline loops: CDR1 SGHAT, CDR2 FQNNGV. J was trimmed by 13 bases and V by 2 bases; bases with no gene match: 15. This CDR3 is 16 amino acids long. The full variable domain, completed using reference TRBV11-2 and TRBJ2-5, is EAGVAQSPRYKIIEKRQSVAFWCNPISGHATLYWYQQILGQGPKLLIQFQNNGVVDDSQLPKDRFSAERLKGVDSTLKIQPAKLEDSAVYLCASSLNRWLAGGEPYFGPGTRLLVL.

The genes are TRBV25-1 and TRBJ2-1, with D unclear. Germline CDR1 is MGHDK and CDR2 is SYGVNS. V dropped 5 bases and J dropped 4 bases, with 6 bases sitting between them. CDR3 length: 12 residues. CDR3 in DNA: TGTGCCAGCAGTCCAGTATACAATGAGCAGTTCTTC. Translated: CASSPVYNEQFF.

This chain joins TRBV18 and TRBJ1-5; weak D call: TRBD1 (6 bases). Trimming cost V 2 bases and J 3 bases, with 8 bases left between them. The CDR3 totals 14 residues. Germline V gives CDR1 KGHSH, CDR2 LQKENI. CDR3 in amino acids: CASSPGQYNQPQHF. As DNA, the CDR3 is TGTGCCAGCTCACCAGGACAGTACAATCAGCCCCAGCATTTT.

J is TRBJ2-6 and V is TRBV4-2; D is possibly TRBD2 (7 bases). CDR1 is LGHNA and CDR2 is YNFKEQ in the germline V gene. Between the trimmed V and J ends, which lost 3 bases and 1 base, there was a span of 19 bases. CDR3 length: 19 residues. In DNA, the CDR3 is TGTGCCAGCAGCCACGTTTCGGGGGGCACCGTTTCTGGGGCCAACGTCCTGACTTTC. Encoded protein: CASSHVSGGTVSGANVLTF.

The gene calls are TRBV6-1 and TRBJ2-5; 10 bases match TRBD2. Looked up from germline, CDR1 is MNHNS and CDR2 is SASEGT. J gave up 2 bases and V 2 bases, and 8 bases lay outside the gene matches. The CDR3 spans 17 residues. CDR3 protein: CASSELPSGGSQETQYF. DNA of the CDR3: TGTGCCAGCAGTGAACTTCCTAGCGGGGGTTCACAAGAGACCCAGTACTTC.

This sequence joins TRBV29-1 and TRBJ2-5; 13 nucleotides agree with TRBD2. With V trimmed by 4 bases and J by 5 bases, 10 bases remained unmatched. There are 16 residues in the CDR3. From germline, CDR1 is SQVTM and CDR2 ANQGSEA. The CDR3 is CSVVLAGGLSWETQYF. The CDR3 coding sequence is TGCAGCGTTGTACTAGCGGGAGGGCTTAGTTGGGAGACCCAGTACTTC.

This rearrangement joins TRBV6-1 to TRBJ2-3, with a weak D call TRBD2 (6 bases). This CDR3 spans 13 amino acids. Trimming took off 10 bases at V and 3 bases at J, with 14 bases between the two ends. Germline V gene data show CDR1 as MNHNS and CDR2 as SASEGT. The CDR3 DNA is TGTGCCAAATCGGCGGGACCGACAGATACGCAGTATTTT. Protein sequence: CAKSAGPTDTQYF.

This clone is a singleton in its sample. The V and J genes are TRBV21-1 and TRBJ2-7. TRBV21-1 corresponds to a pseudogene. CDR3 length: 14 amino acids. The CDR3 coding sequence is TGTGCCAGCAGCAAATTGACCCCCCCTTACGAGCAGTACTTC. The encoded protein is CASSKLTPPYEQYF.

The chain has TRBV11-2 and TRBJ2-7; 11 positions agree with TRBD1. Trimming took 5 bases from V and 4 from J; bases not matched to a gene: 10. The germline V gene encodes CDR1 SGHAT and CDR2 FQNNGV. The length of the CDR3 is 16 residues. CDR3 in DNA: TGTGCCAGCAGCCGGACCGTGGGACAGGGGGGATACGAGCAGTACTTC. This translates into CASSRTVGQGGYEQYF.